The 22 T cell receptor beta chains listed next were all sequenced from one sample in a study of preoperative IRX-2 immunotherapy in early breast cancer. Here immunoSEQ multiplex PCR was the method, and the copy in TCRdb shows in-frame clones only, minus some. The sample has about 24,000 clones, around nine tenths seen once. Treatment noted: preoperative locoregional IRX-2 cytokine immunotherapy. This sample comprised tumor tissue, obtained after IRX-2 immunotherapy. The source is a human donor with breast cancer.

The chain has TRBV27 and TRBJ1-1, with a weak D call TRBD1 (5 bases). The CDR3 has 13 amino acids. Per germline, CDR1 MNHEY and CDR2 SMNVEV (reference sequence). Trimming took 7 bases from V and 4 from J, leaving 13 bases between them. The CDR3 DNA reads TGTGCCAGCACCCCCTGGAGGGGCACTGAAGCTTTCTTT. Protein: CASTPWRGTEAFF.

V gene TRBV6-1 combines with J gene TRBJ2-3; perhaps TRBD2 as D (7 bases). In germline, CDR1 is MNHNS, CDR2 SASEGT. The V end was cut by 4 bases, the J end by 0 bases, with 17 bases between. This CDR3 is 17 amino acids long. The CDR3 protein is CASSGFIGGASTDTQYF. For the CDR3, the DNA is TGTGCCAGCAGTGGTTTTATTGGGGGGGCTAGCACAGATACGCAGTATTTT.

The V gene is TRBV5-6, the J gene TRBJ1-1, with 9 bases lining up with TRBD1. The CDR3 runs to 17 residues. V was pared by 0 bases and J by 4 bases, with 10 bases of the junction left unmatched. Germline CDR1 is SGHDT and CDR2 is YYEEEE. The DNA of the CDR3 is TGTGCCAGCAGCTTGGGAGGAGGACAGGGGTTCGGCACTGAAGCTTTCTTT. This codes for CASSLGGGQGFGTEAFF.

This clone occurred once. The gene calls are TRBV2 and TRBJ2-1; tentatively, D is TRBD1 or TRBD2 (5 bases each). Trimming cost V 6 bases and J 4 bases, with 19 bases left between them. CDR3 length equals 16 residues. CDR1 and CDR2 (germline): SNHLY, FYNNEI. The CDR3 nucleotides read TGTGCCAGCAGCTTTCCGCCGGGACGGATTTACAATGAGCAGTTCTTC. Encoded protein: CASSFPPGRIYNEQFF. The full variable domain, its missing parts supplied by reference TRBV2 and TRBJ2-1, is EPEVTQTPSHQVTQMGQEVILRCVPISNHLYFYWYRQILGQKVEFLVSFYNNEISEKSEIFDDQFSVERPDGSNFTLKIRSTKLEDSAMYFCASSFPPGRIYNEQFFGPGTRLTVL.

This clone was observed once. V usage is TRBV18 and J usage is TRBJ2-3; 7 bases are shared with TRBD2. Germline-derived CDR1 and CDR2 are KGHSH and LQKENI. J gave up 2 bases and V 1 base, and 9 bases lay outside the gene matches. There are 17 residues in the CDR3. CDR3 in amino acids: CASSPRVASGPTDTQYF. The CDR3 region has the DNA TGTGCCAGCTCACCACGGGTGGCTAGCGGTCCCACAGATACGCAGTATTTT.

As concerns this clone: The junction and the germline gene differ at one end; a read error may be behind it. The chain links TRBV10-3 to TRBJ1-5, with D hard to call. Germline loops: CDR1 ENHRY, CDR2 SYGVKD. The CDR3 is 13 residues long. CDR3 DNA sequence: TGTGCCAGCAGTTACAGTAGGGATCAGCCCCAGCATTTT. Translated, it gives CASSYSRDQPQHF.

The V and J genes are TRBV6-1 and TRBJ2-7, with D perhaps being TRBD1 or TRBD2 (5 bases each). CDR3 length: 14 residues. Looked up from germline, CDR1 is MNHNS and CDR2 is SASEGT. Between the trimmed V and J ends, which lost 1 base and 7 bases, there was a span of 14 bases. The CDR3 bases are TGTGCCAGCAGTGAAGGAGGGACGGCGTGGGAGCAGTACGTC. Its translation: CASSEGGTAWEQYV.

Only one count was recorded for this clone. This chain links TRBV5-1 with TRBJ2-5; D tentatively fits TRBD1 or TRBD2 (6 bases each). CDR1 SGHRS and CDR2 YFSETQ come from the germline V gene. CDR3 length: 16 amino acids. The ends were cut back, 4 bases at V and 1 base at J, with 17 bases in the middle. The CDR3 sequence: CASSPGAGQGQETQYF. The CDR3 coding sequence is TGCGCCAGCAGCCCGGGGGCGGGGCAGGGCCAAGAGACCCAGTACTTC. The full variable domain, in which reference TRBV5-1 and TRBJ2-5 provide the parts outside the CDR3, is KAGVTQTPRYLIKTRGQQVTLSCSPISGHRSVSWYQQTPGQGLQFLFEYFSETQRNKGNFPGRFSGRQFSNSRSEMNVSTLELGDSALYLCASSPGAGQGQETQYFGPGTRLLVL.

This clone was detected a few times. The chain links TRBV30 to TRBJ2-3; 7 bases are a match to TRBD1. Trimming at V came to 1 base and at J to 2 bases, leaving 6 bases not matched to a gene. The CDR3 covers 15 residues. The germline CDR1 and CDR2 sequences are GTSNPN and SVGIG (reference sequence). Here the CDR3 reads CAWSETGYDTDTQYF. Written as DNA, the CDR3 is TGTGCCTGGAGTGAGACAGGGTATGACACAGATACGCAGTATTTT.

The V call is TRBV6-1, the J call TRBJ1-2; 10 bases are shared with TRBD1. The germline gives CDR1 MNHNS, CDR2 SASEGT. The length of the CDR3 is 14 residues. V lost 6 bases to trimming and J lost 12 bases; unmatched junction nucleotides: 13. The DNA of the CDR3 is TGTGCCAGCAGCCGACCCGGGACAGGGGATGTGAACACCTTC. Translated: CASSRPGTGDVNTF.

The V gene is TRBV5-6, the J gene TRBJ1-2; D is unresolved. Trimming pared 1 base from V and 2 bases from J, leaving 12 bases between. Per the germline V gene, CDR1 is SGHDT and CDR2 is YYEEEE. This CDR3 is built from 15 residues. CDR3 loop: CASSLFPLGNYGYTF. In DNA form, the CDR3 reads TGTGCCAGCAGCTTGTTTCCGCTGGGGAACTATGGCTACACCTTC.

The chain employs TRBV7-9 and TRBJ1-2; D call uncertain. This CDR3 has 12 amino acids. V lost 6 bases to trimming and J lost 7 bases, with 12 bases between them. The germline V gene has CDR1 SEHNR and CDR2 FQNEAQ (reference sequence). In DNA form, the CDR3 reads TGTGCCAGCAGTCACTTTGGAGGTGGCTACACCTTC. The encoded protein is CASSHFGGGYTF.

In this sample, this clone is hyperexpanded. This sample also contains other DNA sequences that code for the same CDR3. The chain joins TRBV4-1 to TRBJ2-5; perhaps TRBD2 as D (5 bases). The V and J ends lost 4 bases and 5 bases respectively, with 17 bases between them. This CDR3 has 15 residues. The germline V gene has CDR1 MGHRA and CDR2 YSYEKL. CDR3 bases: TGCGCCAGCAGCCCAGAAGCTAGCCCCCGGGAGACCCAGTACTTC. Protein sequence: CASSPEASPRETQYF.

The gene calls are TRBV6-1 and TRBJ2-2; TRBD1 is a possible D gene (5 bases). Germline V gene sequence: CDR1 MNHNS, CDR2 SASEGT. The CDR3 runs to 15 residues. Deletions cut 0 bases from V and 3 bases from J, with 8 bases between. The CDR3 bases are TGTGCCAGCAGTGAAGCTAGACAGTACACCGGGGAGCTGTTTTTT. It yields the protein CASSEARQYTGELFF.

This chain uses TRBV6-5 with TRBJ1-6, with 7 bases lining up with TRBD1. The CDR3 consists of 12 residues. The V and J ends lost 6 bases and 9 bases, in that order; junction bases with no gene match: 2. Germline CDR1 MNHEY, CDR2 SVGAGI. CDR3 in amino acids: CASRTGSSPLHF. DNA of the CDR3: TGTGCCAGCAGGACAGGGAGTTCACCCCTCCACTTT.

The genes are TRBV5-6 and TRBJ1-1, with D tentatively TRBD1 (6 bases). The CDR3 totals 14 residues. CDR1 is SGHDT, CDR2 YYEEEE, per germline. The V end lost 3 bases, the J end lost 5 bases, and 14 bases lay between the germline ends. CDR3 residues: CASSSQGPRTEAFF. DNA for the CDR3: TGTGCCAGCAGCTCACAGGGACCGAGGACTGAAGCTTTCTTT.

The rearrangement links TRBV5-1 to TRBJ1-6, with TRBD1 identical over 9 bases. There are 14 residues in the CDR3. Germline trimming cut 4 bases from V and 7 bases from J; bases unmatched to any gene: 3. Germline lookup yields CDR1 SGHRS and CDR2 YFSETQ. DNA for the CDR3: TGCGCCAGCAGCCAGGACAGGGGAAATTCACCCCTCCACTTT. Translating gives CASSQDRGNSPLHF.

The chain combines TRBV30 with TRBJ1-3, with a tentative D call TRBD1 (6 bases). The V end lost 2 bases, the J end lost 4 bases, and 9 bases lay between the germline ends. This CDR3 has 13 amino acids. CDR1 is GTSNPN and CDR2 is SVGIG in the germline V gene (reference sequence). CDR3 loop: CAWSQGRGNTIYF. The CDR3 nucleotides are TGTGCCTGGAGTCAGGGGAGGGGAAACACCATATATTTT.

This sequence joins TRBV29-1 and TRBJ1-2; D remains ambiguous. The CDR3 covers 11 residues. V shed 7 bases and J shed 8 bases, with 14 bases lying between them. The germline gives CDR1 SQVTM, CDR2 ANQGSEA. The CDR3 region has the DNA TGCAGCGACTGGACCGCCCTGGGCTACACCTTC. Its translation is CSDWTALGYTF.

Details on this clone: An end of the junction does not agree with germline; a read error may underlie this. This chain links TRBV12-5 with TRBJ1-4; 7 positions agree with TRBD1. CDR1 and CDR2 (germline): LGHNT, FRNRAP. This CDR3 has 13 residues. CDR3 amino acids: CASGLGEGGSPHF. The CDR3, as DNA: TGTGCTAGTGGTTTAGGGGAAGGGGGCTCACCCCATTTT. The full variable domain, rest sourced from reference TRBV12-5 and TRBJ1-4, is DARVTQTPRHKVTEMGQEVTMRCQPILGHNTVFWYRQTMMQGLELLAYFRNRAPLDDSGMPKDRFSAEMPDATLATLKIQPSEPRDSAVYFCASGLGEGGSPHFGSGTQLSVL.

The chain uses TRBV5-1 and TRBJ1-4; D possibly corresponds to TRBD1 (6 bases). Trimming cost V 4 bases and J 3 bases, with 16 bases left between them. Germline V lookup: CDR1 SGHRS, CDR2 YFSETQ. The CDR3 contains 16 residues. The CDR3 DNA reads TGCGCCAGCAGCCCCGGACAGAAGAAGCCTAATGAAAAACTGTTTTTT. Translation: CASSPGQKKPNEKLFF.

The J gene is TRBJ2-3, the V gene TRBV5-5; 10 nucleotides agree with TRBD1. Per germline, CDR1 SGHKS and CDR2 YYEKEE (reference sequence). The CDR3 is made up of 18 amino acids. Losses at the gene ends were 2 bases for V and 4 bases for J; bases not matched to a gene: 13. Here the CDR3 DNA reads TGTGCCAGCAGCTTCCCCTTAGGGGGACAGGGGCGACCAGATACGCAGTATTTT. It is translated as CASSFPLGGQGRPDTQYF.